Shown below are 4 T cell receptor beta chains from a single sample sequenced in a study of T cell responses to AZD1222 COVID-19 vaccine. The assay was immunoSEQ multiplex PCR, and TCRdb's table has in-frame clones only and misses some. The sample has around 120,000 clones, almost 90% seen once. The sample here was peripheral blood, taken on day 0 of AZD1222 vaccination. Receptors were obtained from an adult in good health.

The chain links TRBV25-1 to TRBJ2-1; weak D call: TRBD2 (6 bases). This CDR3 contains 13 residues. The ends were cut back, 9 bases at V and 5 bases at J, with 14 bases in the middle. CDR1 is MGHDK, CDR2 SYGVNS, per germline. The CDR3 reads CASRVGGNNEQFF. The CDR3 coding sequence is TGTGCCAGTCGGGTGGGGGGAAACAATGAGCAGTTCTTC.

The chain uses TRBV6-5 and TRBJ1-2; 8 nucleotides line up with TRBD1. CDR3 length equals 14 residues. Germline V gene data show CDR1 as MNHEY and CDR2 as SVGAGI. V was pared by 6 bases and J by 0 bases, with 3 bases of the junction left unmatched. Here the CDR3 reads CASRKTGANYGYTF. The CDR3 DNA follows: TGTGCCAGCAGGAAGACAGGGGCTAACTATGGCTACACCTTC.

The genes are TRBV6-5 and TRBJ2-7, with TRBD1 matching 10 bases. Unmatched junction bases numbered 9, after V lost 5 bases and J lost 5 bases. CDR3 length: 15 residues. Germline V gene sequence: CDR1 MNHEY, CDR2 SVGAGI. The CDR3 protein is CASSRPGQGLHEQYF. CDR3 DNA: TGTGCCAGCAGTCGACCGGGACAGGGGCTCCACGAGCAGTACTTC.

The CDR3 bases are TGTGCCAGCAGCCGTGGCGGGGGAAACCAAGAGACCCAGTACTTC. This translates into CASSRGGGNQETQYF. V is TRBV7-2 and J is TRBJ2-5, with 7 nucleotides matching TRBD2. CDR3 length: 15 residues. The ends lost 5 bases at V and 0 bases at J; junction bases unmatched: 6. CDR1 SGHTA and CDR2 FQGNSA come from the germline V gene.